Given below is one T cell receptor (beta chain) in context. The authors' processing: Quantification of nucleated cells was approximated via reference gene primer amplification. Measured with immunoSEQ multiplex PCR; TCRdb has only the in-frame clones, and not every one. V and J calls and clone size come straight from that table; D and trimming were deduced from the DNA. There are 90,000 to 100,000 clones in the sample; 70% to 90% occur only once, and over 1.5% lies in the top ten. This sample was taken from a study of blood T cell repertoires in COVID-19. About the study: Acute-phase and convalescent COVID-19 samples originated in the United States, Italy and Spain.

The CDR3 totals 15 residues. The germline CDR1 and CDR2 sequences are SGHRS and YFSETQ. V was shortened by 0 bases and J by 7 bases, with 14 bases between the two germline ends. The sample was peripheral blood. The receptor was isolated from a man of 80 years or more with acute or convalescent COVID-19. V usage is TRBV5-1 and J usage is TRBJ2-1, with D possibly being TRBD2 (6 bases). CDR3 nucleotide sequence: TGCGCCAGCAGCTTGGAAGCGGGCCTTGGGAATGAGCAGTTCTTC. Protein: CASSLEAGLGNEQFF.